The 10 T cell receptor beta chains reported below all come from one sample, sequenced in a study of T cell responses to AZD1222 COVID-19 vaccine. Only in-frame clones appear in the TCRdb table, and some are missing; sequencing was by immunoSEQ multiplex PCR. Seen here are about 160,000 clones, 90% to 95% observed once, and the top ten hold around 4%. Here the sequenced sample was peripheral blood, taken on day 0 of MenACWY control vaccination. These receptors all come from an adult in good health.

The V call is TRBV12-5, the J call TRBJ1-3; weak D call: TRBD1 (5 bases). With 5 bases removed from V and 4 bases from J, the gap between germline ends came to 18 bases. Germline V gives CDR1 LGHNT, CDR2 FRNRAP. The CDR3 length is 16 residues. The DNA of the CDR3 is TGTGCTAGTGGTCCGGGACTGCGGGAGTCCGGAAACACCATATATTTT. This gives the protein CASGPGLRESGNTIYF.

This clone was picked up one time. Written as DNA, the CDR3 is TGTGCCAGTAGTCCTGGGACAGGGGAGAATGAAGCTTTCTTT. The encoded protein is CASSPGTGENEAFF. The genes are TRBV19 and TRBJ1-1; 10 nucleotides line up with TRBD1. CDR1 is LNHDA and CDR2 is SQIVND in the germline V gene (reference sequence). Germline trimming cut 5 bases from V and 7 bases from J; bases unmatched to any gene: 7. This CDR3 has 14 amino acids.

This clone is a singleton in its sample. The V call is TRBV27, the J call TRBJ2-1, with 10 bases matching TRBD2. In germline, CDR1 is MNHEY, CDR2 SMNVEV (reference sequence). With V trimmed by 3 bases and J by 5 bases, 10 bases remained unmatched. The CDR3 is 17 residues long. This CDR3 reads CASSFWLAGVAHNEQFF. CDR3 bases: TGTGCCAGCAGTTTTTGGCTAGCGGGAGTCGCCCACAATGAGCAGTTCTTC.

This clone was detected a few times. CDR3 region: CASREARGELYGYTF. The CDR3 bases are TGCGCCAGCAGGGAGGCCAGGGGAGAACTCTATGGCTACACCTTC. The V and J genes are TRBV5-1 and TRBJ1-2; a weak D match, TRBD1 (6 bases). The CDR3 has 15 amino acids. Trimming left V 5 bases short and J 4 bases short, with 18 bases between. Germline V CDR1 and CDR2: SGHRS, YFSETQ.

The V gene is TRBV6-1, the J gene TRBJ2-7; 10 nucleotides align to TRBD2. The V and J ends lost 2 bases and 4 bases, in that order; junction bases with no gene match: 2. The CDR3 has 14 residues. The germline CDR1 and CDR2 sequences are MNHNS and SASEGT. CDR3 DNA: TGTGCCAGCAGTGAACTAGCGGGAGAATACGAGCAGTACTTC. Translated, it gives CASSELAGEYEQYF.

The V call is TRBV6-5, the J call TRBJ1-1; D not resolved. The germline V and J ends were trimmed by 7 bases and 4 bases, with 13 bases remaining between them. Per germline, CDR1 MNHEY and CDR2 SVGAGI. This CDR3 region has 13 residues. CDR3 protein: CASIGWVGTEAFF. DNA of the CDR3: TGTGCCAGCATCGGGTGGGTCGGCACTGAAGCTTTCTTT.

This chain links TRBV15 with TRBJ2-5; 9 nucleotides align to TRBD1. V shed 0 bases and J 5 bases; nucleotides not matched to a gene: 7. Germline V gene sequence: CDR1 LNHNV, CDR2 YYDKDF (reference sequence). This CDR3 is built from 16 residues. The DNA for the CDR3 is TGTGCCACCAGCAGAGACCTTGGGACAGGGTCTGAGACCCAGTACTTC. Translation gives CATSRDLGTGSETQYF.

This chain connects TRBV6-4 to TRBJ2-2; a weak D match, TRBD1 (5 bases). This CDR3 is built from 16 residues. The ends were cut back, 6 bases at V and 1 base at J, with 15 bases in the middle. Germline V gene data show CDR1 as MRHNA and CDR2 as SNTAGT. This CDR3 reads CASSQLSRGNTGELFF. CDR3 nucleotides: TGTGCCAGCAGCCAGCTCTCTAGGGGGAACACCGGGGAGCTGTTTTTT.

The rearrangement joins TRBV4-2 to TRBJ1-3; D remains ambiguous. The CDR3 runs 14 residues. V was trimmed by 2 bases and J by 0 bases, leaving 5 bases between them. The germline CDR1 and CDR2 sequences are LGHNA and YNFKEQ. This chain's CDR3 is CASSQPGSGNTIYF. In nucleotides, the CDR3 is TGTGCCAGCAGCCAACCAGGCTCTGGAAACACCATATATTTT.

The CDR3 region is CASSLSTGGYGYTF. The CDR3 bases are TGTGCCAGCAGTTTATCGACAGGGGGGTATGGCTACACCTTC. The rearrangement joins TRBV27 to TRBJ1-2; 9 bases are a match to TRBD1. The trim removed 0 bases at V and 5 bases at J, leaving 1 base unmatched. The CDR3 is 14 residues long. Germline values: CDR1 MNHEY, CDR2 SMNVEV (reference sequence).